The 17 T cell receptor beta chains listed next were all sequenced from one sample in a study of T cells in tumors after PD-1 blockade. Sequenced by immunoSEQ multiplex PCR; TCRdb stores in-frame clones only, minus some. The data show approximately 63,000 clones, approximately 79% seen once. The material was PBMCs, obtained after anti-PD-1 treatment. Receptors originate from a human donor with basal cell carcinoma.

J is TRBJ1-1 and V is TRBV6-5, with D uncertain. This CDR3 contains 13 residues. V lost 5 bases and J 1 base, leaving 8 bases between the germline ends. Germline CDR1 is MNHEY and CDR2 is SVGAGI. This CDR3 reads CASSKYTNTEAFF. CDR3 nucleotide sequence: TGTGCCAGCAGTAAATACACGAACACTGAAGCTTTCTTT.

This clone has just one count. In nucleotides, the CDR3 is TGTGCCACCAGCAGAGAACCGGGCACTGAAGCTTTCTTT. Translated: CATSREPGTEAFF. This rearrangement joins TRBV15 to TRBJ1-1, with D unresolved. The germline V and J ends were trimmed by 0 bases and 4 bases, with 6 bases remaining between them. The germline V gene has CDR1 LNHNV and CDR2 YYDKDF (reference sequence). The CDR3 runs to 13 residues. Full variable domain (remainder filled in from reference TRBV15 and TRBJ1-1): DAMVIQNPRYQVTQFGKPVTLSCSQTLNHNVMYWYQQKSSQAPKLLFHYYDKDFNNEADTPDNFQSRRPNTSFCFLDIRSPGLGDTAMYLCATSREPGTEAFFGQGTRLTVV.

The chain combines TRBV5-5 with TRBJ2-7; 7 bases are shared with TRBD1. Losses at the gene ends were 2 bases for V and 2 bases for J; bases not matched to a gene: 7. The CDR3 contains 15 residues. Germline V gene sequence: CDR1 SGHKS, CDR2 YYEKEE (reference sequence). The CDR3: CASSFGPGQTYEQYF. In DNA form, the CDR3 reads TGTGCCAGCAGCTTTGGGCCGGGACAGACCTACGAGCAGTACTTC.

This chain's CDR3 is CASSPPGAEAFF. In DNA, the CDR3 is TGTGCCAGCAGTCCTCCGGGGGCTGAAGCTTTCTTT. The V call is TRBV2, the J call TRBJ1-1; D may be TRBD1 (5 bases). V was clipped by 5 bases and J by 6 bases, with 10 bases between them. The CDR3 length is 12 residues. Germline values: CDR1 SNHLY, CDR2 FYNNEI.

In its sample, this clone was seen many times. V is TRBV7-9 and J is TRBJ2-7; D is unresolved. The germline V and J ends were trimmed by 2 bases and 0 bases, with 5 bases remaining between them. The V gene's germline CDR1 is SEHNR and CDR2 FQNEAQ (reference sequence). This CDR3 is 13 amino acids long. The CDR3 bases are TGTGCCAGCAGCTTAACAGCCTCCTACGAGCAGTACTTC. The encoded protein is CASSLTASYEQYF.

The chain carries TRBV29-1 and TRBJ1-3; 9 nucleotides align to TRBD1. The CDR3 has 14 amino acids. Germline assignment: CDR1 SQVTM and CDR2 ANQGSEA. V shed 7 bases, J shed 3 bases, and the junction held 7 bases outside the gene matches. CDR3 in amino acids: CSAHTGGSGNTIYF. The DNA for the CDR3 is TGCAGCGCCCATACAGGGGGCAGTGGAAACACCATATATTTT.

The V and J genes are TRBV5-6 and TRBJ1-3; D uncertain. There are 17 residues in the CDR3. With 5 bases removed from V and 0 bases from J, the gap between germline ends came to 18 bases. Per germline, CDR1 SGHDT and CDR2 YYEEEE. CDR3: CASSSFTYSYSGNTIYF. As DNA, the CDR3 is TGTGCCAGCAGTTCATTCACGTACAGCTACTCTGGAAACACCATATATTTT.

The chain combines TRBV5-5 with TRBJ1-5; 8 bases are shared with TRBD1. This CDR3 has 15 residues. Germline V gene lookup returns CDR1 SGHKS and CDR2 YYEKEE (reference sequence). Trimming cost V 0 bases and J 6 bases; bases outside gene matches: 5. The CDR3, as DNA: TGTGCCAGCAGCTTGGCCACAGGGGGGGCTCAGCCCCAGCATTTT. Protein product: CASSLATGGAQPQHF.

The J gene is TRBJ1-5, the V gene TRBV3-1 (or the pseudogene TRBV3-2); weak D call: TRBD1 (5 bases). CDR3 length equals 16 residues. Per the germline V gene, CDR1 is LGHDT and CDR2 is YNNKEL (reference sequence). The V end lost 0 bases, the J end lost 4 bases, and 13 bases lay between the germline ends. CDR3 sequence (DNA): TGTGCCAGCAGCCAAGAGGTCGGGGAGGGGAATCAGCCCCAGCATTTT. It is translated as CASSQEVGEGNQPQHF.

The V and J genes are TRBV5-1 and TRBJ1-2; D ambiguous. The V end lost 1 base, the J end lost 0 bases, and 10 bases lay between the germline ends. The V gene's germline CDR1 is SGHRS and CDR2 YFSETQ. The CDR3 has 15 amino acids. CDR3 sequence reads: CASSLFSGSNYGYTF. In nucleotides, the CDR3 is TGCGCCAGCAGCTTGTTTTCCGGGTCTAACTATGGCTACACCTTC.

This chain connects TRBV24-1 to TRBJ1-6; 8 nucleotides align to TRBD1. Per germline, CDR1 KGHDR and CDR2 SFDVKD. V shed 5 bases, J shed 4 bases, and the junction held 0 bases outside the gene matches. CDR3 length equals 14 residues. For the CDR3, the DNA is TGTGCCACCAGTGGGACAGGGTATAATTCACCCCTCCACTTT. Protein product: CATSGTGYNSPLHF.

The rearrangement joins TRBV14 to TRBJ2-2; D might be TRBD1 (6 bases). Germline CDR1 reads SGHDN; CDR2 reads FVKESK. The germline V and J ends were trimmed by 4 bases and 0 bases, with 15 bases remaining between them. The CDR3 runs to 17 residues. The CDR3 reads CASSPLGQSANTGELFF. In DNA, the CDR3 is TGTGCCAGCAGCCCCCTAGGACAGAGCGCGAACACCGGGGAGCTGTTTTTT.

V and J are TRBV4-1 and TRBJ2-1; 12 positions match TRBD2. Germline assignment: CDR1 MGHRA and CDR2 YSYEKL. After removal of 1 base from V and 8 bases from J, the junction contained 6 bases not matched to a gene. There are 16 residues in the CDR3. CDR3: CASSQVPSGGADEQFF. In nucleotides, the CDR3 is TGCGCCAGCAGCCAAGTTCCTAGCGGGGGGGCTGATGAGCAGTTCTTC.

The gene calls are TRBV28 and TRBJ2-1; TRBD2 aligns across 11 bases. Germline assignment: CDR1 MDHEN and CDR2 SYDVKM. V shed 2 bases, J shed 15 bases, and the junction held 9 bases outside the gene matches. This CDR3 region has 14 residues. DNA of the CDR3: TGTGCCAGCAGTTTAGTAGCGGGGGGGAGGGCTGCGTTCTTC. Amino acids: CASSLVAGGRAAFF.

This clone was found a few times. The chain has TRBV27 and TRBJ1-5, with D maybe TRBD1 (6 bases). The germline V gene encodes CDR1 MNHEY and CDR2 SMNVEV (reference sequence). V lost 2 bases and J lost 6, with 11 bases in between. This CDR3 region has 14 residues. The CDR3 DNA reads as TGTGCCAGCAGTTTAAGGGGGGCTGGTCAGCCCCAGCATTTT. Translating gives CASSLRGAGQPQHF.

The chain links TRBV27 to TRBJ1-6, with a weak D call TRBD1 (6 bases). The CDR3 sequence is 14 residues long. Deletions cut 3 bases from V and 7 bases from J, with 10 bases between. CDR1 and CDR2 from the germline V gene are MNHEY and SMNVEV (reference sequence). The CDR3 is CASSFGQGNSPLHF. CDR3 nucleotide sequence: TGTGCCAGCAGTTTTGGGCAGGGGAATTCACCCCTCCACTTT.

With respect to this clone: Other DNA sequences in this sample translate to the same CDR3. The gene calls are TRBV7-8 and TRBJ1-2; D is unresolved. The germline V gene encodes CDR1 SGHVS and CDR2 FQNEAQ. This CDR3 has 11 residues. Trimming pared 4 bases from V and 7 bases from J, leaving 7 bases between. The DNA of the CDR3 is TGTGCCAGCAGCTCGGGAGTTGGCTACACCTTC. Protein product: CASSSGVGYTF.